The following is a T cell receptor (beta chain) sequence with its context. With a J-beta primer mix and a sample-barcoded 5' primer, a second PCR ran roughly 6 to 11 cycles. TCRdb reprocessed the 5' RACE reads with MiXCR, giving one entry per CDR3 protein. The sample lists fewer than 1.5 million distinct CDR3 sequences; roughly 40% were seen once. The sample is drawn from a study of blood T cells in healthy people across ages. Sequencing input: blood. This receptor was obtained from a woman aged 18-30 years in good health.

In DNA form, the CDR3 reads TGTGCCAGCACCCTATCTGGGGTCGTCTCCTACAATGAGCAGTACTTC. Amino acid sequence: CASTLSGVVSYNEQYF. V usage is TRBV2 and J usage is TRBJ2-5, with no clear D. This CDR3 is 16 amino acids long. Germline V gene lookup returns CDR1 SNHLY and CDR2 FYNNEI. With 7 bases removed from V and 11 bases from J, the gap between germline ends came to 29 bases.